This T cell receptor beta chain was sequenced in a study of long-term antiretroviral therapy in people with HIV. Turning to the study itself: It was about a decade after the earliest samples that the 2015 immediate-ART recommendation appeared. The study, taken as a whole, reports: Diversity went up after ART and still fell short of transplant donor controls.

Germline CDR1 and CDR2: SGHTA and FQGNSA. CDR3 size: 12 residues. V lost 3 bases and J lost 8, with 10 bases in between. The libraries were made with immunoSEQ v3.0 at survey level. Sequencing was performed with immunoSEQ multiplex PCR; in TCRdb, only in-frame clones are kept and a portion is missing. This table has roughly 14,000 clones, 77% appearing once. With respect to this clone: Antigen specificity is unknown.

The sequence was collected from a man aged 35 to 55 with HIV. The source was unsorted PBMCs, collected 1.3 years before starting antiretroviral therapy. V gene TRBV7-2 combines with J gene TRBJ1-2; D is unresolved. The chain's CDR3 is CASSFRDGGYTF. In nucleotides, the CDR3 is TGTGCCAGCAGCTTTAGGGATGGGGGCTACACCTTC.